These 4 T cell receptor beta chains share one sample of origin, sequenced in a study of T cell repertoires in cytomegalovirus infection. TCRdb independently ran MiXCR on the reads; one entry per CDR3 protein. The data show some 320,000 distinct CDR3 sequences, roughly 28% seen once. Their target antigens are unknown. The specimen comprised cultured PBMCs, sampled from culture after CMV antigen stimulation. All receptors come from a human donor in good health (CMV status not recorded). Some clones in this sample may be carry-over from other donors' samples.

This clonotype came up a few times. The rearrangement uses TRBV6-6 and TRBJ1-2, with a possible D match to TRBD1 (5 bases). CDR1 and CDR2 from the germline V gene are MNHNY and SVGAGI (reference sequence). This CDR3 has 14 residues. Trimming cost V 0 bases and J 6 bases, with 11 bases left between them. The DNA of the CDR3 is TGTGCCAGCAGTTACTCAGGGGAAAGGGATGGCTACACCTTC. This encodes CASSYSGERDGYTF.

This clonotype was seen only a few times. This chain connects TRBV6-1 to TRBJ2-5; 7 bases are shared with TRBD1. Germline V gene lookup returns CDR1 MNHNS and CDR2 SASEGT. J was trimmed by 2 bases and V by 0 bases; bases with no gene match: 9. The CDR3 runs 17 residues. CDR3 nucleotide sequence: TGTGCCAGCAGTGAAGCGTCGGCAGGCAGGGGGCAAGAGACCCAGTACTTC. This translates into CASSEASAGRGQETQYF.

The V and J genes are TRBV5-4 and TRBJ1-4; D is unclear. With 4 bases removed from V and 2 bases from J, the gap between germline ends came to 18 bases. The germline CDR1 and CDR2 sequences are SGHNT and YYREEE (reference sequence). CDR3 size: 17 residues. In DNA, the CDR3 is TGTGCCAGCAGCCCACGGGATGGGAGTCGCACTAATGAAAAACTGTTTTTT. This encodes CASSPRDGSRTNEKLFF.

The rearrangement joins TRBV29-1 to TRBJ1-5, with 7 bases lining up with TRBD1. From germline, CDR1 is SQVTM and CDR2 ANQGSEA. The trim removed 6 bases at V and 7 bases at J, leaving 12 bases unmatched. The CDR3 consists of 14 residues. The CDR3 region is CSVLTGTSRQPQHF. The CDR3 DNA sequence: TGCAGCGTCCTGACAGGGACTTCGAGGCAGCCCCAGCATTTT.